These 26 T cell receptor beta chains were sequenced from one sample in a study of metastatic and nonmetastatic thyroid tumors. Thyroid surgery took place with no prior treatment in any patient. MiXCR reprocessed the PCR reads for TCRdb. The table lists more than 90,000 clones, over 9.5% of them singletons, with about 11% in the top ten. Sequences were obtained from blood. The receptors here all came from a female donor with papillary thyroid cancer or a benign thyroid nodule (not recorded which). Some clones in this sample may be carry-over from other donors' samples.

This clone was picked up many times. The chain combines TRBV11-3 with TRBJ2-5, with unresolved D. The CDR3 has 14 amino acids. Per the germline V gene, CDR1 is SGHNT and CDR2 is YENEEA. V was trimmed by 1 base and J by 5 bases, leaving 11 bases between them. As DNA, the CDR3 is TGTGCCAGCAGCTTAGGGACGACTGGGGAGACCCAGTACTTC. Translating gives CASSLGTTGETQYF.

This clone was counted at least ten times. The gene calls are TRBV6-1 and TRBJ2-3, with unresolved D. CDR1 and CDR2 from the germline V gene are MNHNS and SASEGT. The V gene lost 4 bases and the J gene lost 6 bases, with 8 bases spanning the gap. The CDR3 totals 12 residues. CDR3 sequence reads: CASSVQLDTQYF. CDR3 nucleotides: TGTGCCAGCAGTGTTCAGCTCGATACGCAGTATTTT.

At least ten counts were recorded for this clone. A junction boundary mismatches the germline segment, possibly from a read error. The same CDR3 also results from other DNA sequences found in this sample. The CDR3 DNA follows: TGCAGCGCTAGCTCCGGACTGCCGGGGACGGCCTTAAACGAGCAGTACTTC. It encodes CSASSGLPGTALNEQYF. The chain recombines TRBV20-1 with TRBJ2-7; D tentatively reads TRBD1 or TRBD2 (5 bases each). The CDR3 loop spans 17 amino acids. The germline CDR1 and CDR2 sequences are DFQATT and SNEGSKA (reference sequence).

This clone is labeled as medium-sized. The chain recombines TRBV20-1 with TRBJ2-7; 7 bases are shared with TRBD1. Germline loops: CDR1 DFQATT, CDR2 SNEGSKA (reference sequence). This CDR3 region has 13 residues. The V segment lost 3 bases and the J segment 2 bases; nucleotides outside the gene matches: 4. The CDR3 is CSARTGYAYEQYF. The DNA for the CDR3 is TGCAGTGCTAGGACAGGGTATGCCTACGAGCAGTACTTC.

This clone was counted many times. The CDR3 reads CATSDASGTGGRNEQFF. The CDR3 nucleotides read TGTGCCACCAGTGATGCTTCCGGGACAGGGGGTAGGAATGAGCAGTTCTTC. The gene calls are TRBV24-1 and TRBJ2-1, with TRBD1 matching over 11 bases. The CDR3 consists of 17 residues. Germline CDR1 is KGHDR and CDR2 is SFDVKD. Trimming cost V 3 bases and J 7 bases; bases outside gene matches: 10.

Many counts were recorded for this clone. Given a much more abundant clone one base away, this may be a read error. This sequence joins TRBV12-3 or TRBV12-4 and TRBJ2-3; D unclear. V lost 6 bases to trimming and J lost 13 bases, with 17 bases between them. The CDR3 runs 12 residues. In DNA, the CDR3 is TGTGCCAGCAGCCCTGACTGGCTCGAGGAGTATTTT. Its protein product is CASSPDWLEEYF.

This clone was seen at least ten times. The chain links TRBV7-9 to TRBJ1-6; no clear D. The V end was cut by 2 bases, the J end by 9 bases, with 11 bases between. The CDR3 has 14 amino acids. Germline loops: CDR1 SEHNR, CDR2 FQNEAQ (reference sequence). The CDR3 DNA is TGTGCCAGCAGCTTAACCGAAGGAGCTTCACCCCTCCACTTT. Protein sequence: CASSLTEGASPLHF.

This clone was detected many times. The same CDR3 also results from other DNA sequences found in this sample. The V and J genes are TRBV5-5 and TRBJ2-5; 7 nucleotides align to TRBD1. V was clipped by 0 bases and J by 4 bases; unmatched bases: 3. Germline-derived CDR1 and CDR2 are SGHKS and YYEKEE (reference sequence). The CDR3 sequence is 14 residues long. In DNA, the CDR3 is TGTGCCAGCAGCTTGGGACAGGGAATAGAGACCCAGTACTTC. Translation: CASSLGQGIETQYF.

This clone was seen many times. The chain has TRBV6-2 or TRBV6-3 and TRBJ1-5, with D possibly being TRBD1 (6 bases). The V end lost 5 bases, the J end lost 8 bases, and 16 bases lay between the germline ends. The germline CDR1 and CDR2 sequences are MNHEY and SVGEGT. This CDR3 spans 14 amino acids. CDR3 protein: CASSIAQGSKPQHF. In nucleotides, the CDR3 is TGTGCCAGCAGTATCGCACAGGGATCGAAGCCCCAGCATTTT.

This clone was found many times. This chain joins TRBV19 and TRBJ1-3, with 7 bases identical to TRBD1. The CDR3 is 17 amino acids. Germline V gene lookup returns CDR1 LNHDA and CDR2 SQIVND (reference sequence). J gave up 0 bases and V 5 bases, and 10 bases lay outside the gene matches. The CDR3, as DNA: TGTGCCAGTAGTCGTCCCGGGACAGTGGGCTCTGGAAACACCATATATTTT. Translating it yields CASSRPGTVGSGNTIYF.

The sample holds many counts of this clone. The rearrangement joins TRBV7-2 to TRBJ2-2; perhaps TRBD2 as D (5 bases). Deletions cut 4 bases from V and 6 bases from J, with 15 bases between. The CDR3 has 15 amino acids. Germline V gene sequence: CDR1 SGHTA, CDR2 FQGNSA. The CDR3 loop is CASSSRAQVPGELFF. The DNA for the CDR3 is TGTGCCAGCAGCTCGCGGGCCCAGGTCCCCGGGGAGCTGTTTTTT.

In this sample, this clone turned up many times. The chain carries TRBV28 and TRBJ2-7; D is perhaps TRBD1 or TRBD2 (5 bases each). Germline values: CDR1 MDHEN, CDR2 SYDVKM. Trimming took off 5 bases at V and 3 bases at J, with 11 bases between the two ends. The CDR3 runs to 13 residues. The CDR3 is CASSMGTYYEQYF. CDR3 nucleotides: TGTGCCAGCAGTATGGGGACCTACTACGAGCAGTACTTC.

This clone was recorded at least ten times. This chain links TRBV18 with TRBJ2-5; D is undetermined. This CDR3 spans 17 amino acids. CDR1 KGHSH and CDR2 LQKENI come from the germline V gene. V lost 0 bases, J lost 1 base, and 15 bases lay in between. The CDR3 DNA reads as TGTGCCAGCTCACCACCGCTTATCACGGCCTTCCAAGAGACCCAGTACTTC. Its protein is CASSPPLITAFQETQYF. The full variable domain, with the rest looked up from reference TRBV18 and TRBJ2-5, is NAGVMQNPRHLVRRRGQEARLRCSPMKGHSHVYWYRQLPEEGLKFMVYLQKENIIDESGMPKERFSAEFPKEGPSILRIQQVVRGDSAAYFCASSPPLITAFQETQYFGPGTRLLVL.

This clone was recorded many times. V gene TRBV20-1 combines with J gene TRBJ1-1; 7 bases align to TRBD1. Trimming took 1 base from V and 1 from J; bases not matched to a gene: 3. The CDR3 runs to 14 residues. Germline CDR1 and CDR2: DFQATT and SNEGSKA (reference sequence). CDR3 bases: TGCAGTGCTAGAGTATACAGGGGGAACACTGAAGCTTTCTTT. This codes for CSARVYRGNTEAFF.

This clone was seen repeatedly, ten times or more. The rearrangement links TRBV6-5 to TRBJ2-7, with 11 bases matching TRBD2. The ends lost 3 bases at V and 4 bases at J; junction bases unmatched: 2. CDR1 is MNHEY and CDR2 is SVGAGI in the germline V gene. The CDR3 consists of 14 residues. CDR3: CASSYGTSGYEQYF. The CDR3 DNA follows: TGTGCCAGCAGTTATGGGACTAGCGGATACGAGCAGTACTTC.

A few counts support this clone. The V and J genes are TRBV28 and TRBJ2-7; D unclear. Trimming stripped 5 bases from V and 3 bases from J, with 8 bases between. From germline, CDR1 is MDHEN and CDR2 SYDVKM. CDR3 length equals 12 residues. The CDR3 sequence: CASSPVNYEQYF. The CDR3 DNA follows: TGTGCCAGCAGTCCAGTCAACTACGAGCAGTACTTC.

This clone was counted ten times or more. The rearrangement uses TRBV2 and TRBJ2-1; 8 bases are a match to TRBD1. The CDR3 has 13 residues. Germline CDR1 SNHLY, CDR2 FYNNEI. With 6 bases clipped from V and 5 bases from J, the junction kept 3 bases outside the gene matches. This CDR3 reads CASRTGANNEQFF. The CDR3 DNA reads TGTGCCAGCAGGACAGGGGCGAACAATGAGCAGTTCTTC.

This clone was observed at least ten times. The chain carries TRBV5-1 and TRBJ2-3; no reliable D call. Germline CDR1 and CDR2: SGHRS and YFSETQ. CDR3 size: 14 residues. V lost 1 base to trimming and J lost 2 bases, with 8 bases between them. The CDR3 coding sequence is TGCGCCAGCAGCTTGCAAGGTTACACAGATACGCAGTATTTT. The encoded protein is CASSLQGYTDTQYF.

In this sample, this clone turned up many times. This chain joins TRBV20-1 and TRBJ2-1; 8 bases are a match to TRBD1. Losses at the gene ends were 5 bases for V and 7 bases for J; bases not matched to a gene: 7. CDR1 is DFQATT and CDR2 is SNEGSKA in the germline V gene (reference sequence). The CDR3 is 13 amino acids. The chain's CDR3 is CSAPRTGQNEQFF. In DNA form, the CDR3 reads TGCAGTGCTCCTCGGACAGGGCAGAATGAGCAGTTCTTC.

For this clone: A much larger clonotype is one base distant, so this may be a read error. The J gene is TRBJ2-3, the V gene TRBV7-3; 12 bases are a match to TRBD2. This CDR3 comprises 17 residues. Looked up from germline, CDR1 is SGHTA and CDR2 is FQGTGA. V shed 5 bases, J shed 1 base, and the junction held 7 bases outside the gene matches. The CDR3 region is CASSLLAGGWGTDTQYF. The CDR3 coding sequence is TGTGCCAGCAGCCTACTAGCGGGAGGATGGGGCACAGATACGCAGTATTTT.

This clone was seen ten or more times. J is TRBJ1-1 and V is TRBV6-2 or TRBV6-3, with D perhaps TRBD1 (5 bases). The V gene lost 4 bases and the J gene lost 0 bases, with 18 bases spanning the gap. Germline CDR1 is MNHEY and CDR2 is SVGEGT. The CDR3 has 17 residues. This CDR3 is CASSLNTHRSMNTEAFF. The CDR3 nucleotides read TGTGCCAGCAGTTTAAATACCCACAGGAGCATGAACACTGAAGCTTTCTTT.

Ten or more counts support this clone. This chain connects TRBV28 to TRBJ2-7; D might be TRBD2 (6 bases). Trimming removed 2 bases at V and 1 base at J, with 6 bases between. CDR1 is MDHEN and CDR2 is SYDVKM in the germline V gene. CDR3 length equals 13 residues. The CDR3 nucleotides are TGTGCCAGCAGTTTAGGGACTTCCTACGAGCAGTACTTC. It specifies CASSLGTSYEQYF.

This clone was detected ten times or more. This sequence joins TRBV6-1 and TRBJ2-7; the D gene could be TRBD1 or TRBD2 (5 bases each). The CDR3 is 12 amino acids. The V and J ends lost 10 bases and 0 bases respectively, with 10 bases between them. Germline lookup yields CDR1 MNHNS and CDR2 SASEGT. CDR3 in amino acids: CATRDASYEQYF. In DNA form, the CDR3 reads TGTGCCACCCGGGACGCCTCCTACGAGCAGTACTTC.

This clone was seen many times. An end of the junction differs from the germline gene, which may be a read error. The chain links TRBV20-1 to TRBJ1-2; 8 nucleotides line up with TRBD1. CDR3 size: 15 residues. CDR1 and CDR2 from the germline V gene are DFQATT and SNEGSKA (reference sequence). The CDR3 reads CSARAPGQVEGGYTF. Here the CDR3 DNA reads TGCAGTGCGAGAGCCCCGGGACAGGTGGAAGGAGGCTACACCTTC.

The sample holds many counts of this clone. The chain has TRBV4-3 and TRBJ1-1, with a tentative D call TRBD1 (6 bases). The V gene's germline CDR1 is LGHNA and CDR2 YSLEER. CDR3 length: 17 residues. V was pared by 5 bases and J by 3 bases, with 22 bases between. In DNA, the CDR3 is TGCGCCAGCAGCGTCTTGGGACTCCAAAAGGGGGACACTGAAGCTTTCTTT. Its translation is CASSVLGLQKGDTEAFF.

This clone appeared a few times. With a much larger clone just one base away, this may be a read error. This sequence joins TRBV29-1 and TRBJ1-1; D is perhaps TRBD1 (5 bases). V lost 6 bases and J lost 5, with 16 bases in between. This CDR3 has 13 residues. Germline assignment: CDR1 SQVTM and CDR2 ANQGSEA. The CDR3 is CSVHSDSWTEAFF. CDR3 DNA: TGCAGCGTCCACAGTGACAGCTGGACTGAAGCTTTCTTT.